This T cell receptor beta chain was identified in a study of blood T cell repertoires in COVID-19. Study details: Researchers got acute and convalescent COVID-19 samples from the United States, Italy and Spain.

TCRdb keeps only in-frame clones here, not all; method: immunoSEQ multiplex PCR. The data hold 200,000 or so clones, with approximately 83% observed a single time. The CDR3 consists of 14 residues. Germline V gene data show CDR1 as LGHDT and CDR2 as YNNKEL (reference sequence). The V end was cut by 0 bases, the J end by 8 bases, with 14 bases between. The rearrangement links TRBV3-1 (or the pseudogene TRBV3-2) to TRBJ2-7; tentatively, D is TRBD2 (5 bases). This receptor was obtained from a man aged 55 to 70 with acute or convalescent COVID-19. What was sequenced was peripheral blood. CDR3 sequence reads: CASSQDRRTRKQYF. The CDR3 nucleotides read TGTGCCAGCAGCCAAGACAGGAGGACCCGAAAGCAGTACTTC.